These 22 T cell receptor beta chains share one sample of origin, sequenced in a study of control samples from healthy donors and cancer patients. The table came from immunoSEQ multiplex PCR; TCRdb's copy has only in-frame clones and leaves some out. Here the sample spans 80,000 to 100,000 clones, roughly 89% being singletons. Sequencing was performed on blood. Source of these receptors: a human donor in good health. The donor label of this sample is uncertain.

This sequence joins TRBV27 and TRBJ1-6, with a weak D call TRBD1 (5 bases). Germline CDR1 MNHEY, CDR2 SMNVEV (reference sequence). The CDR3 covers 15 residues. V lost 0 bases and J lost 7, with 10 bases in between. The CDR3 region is CASSLSGTSNSPLHF. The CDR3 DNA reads TGTGCCAGCAGTTTATCCGGGACCTCCAATTCACCCCTCCACTTT.

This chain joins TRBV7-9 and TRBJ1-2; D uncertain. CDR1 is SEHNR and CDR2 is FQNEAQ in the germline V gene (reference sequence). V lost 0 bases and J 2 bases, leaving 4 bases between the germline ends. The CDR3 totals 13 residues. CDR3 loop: CASSLARNYGYTF. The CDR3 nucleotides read TGTGCCAGCAGCTTAGCCAGGAACTATGGCTACACCTTC.

The CDR3 reads CAISESRQGDHTEAFF. The CDR3 bases are TGTGCCATCAGTGAAAGCCGACAGGGGGATCACACTGAAGCTTTCTTT. This chain uses TRBV10-3 with TRBJ1-1; the match to TRBD1 covers 9 bases. In germline, CDR1 is ENHRY, CDR2 SYGVKD. With 3 bases clipped from V and 3 bases from J, the junction kept 8 bases outside the gene matches. CDR3 size: 16 residues.

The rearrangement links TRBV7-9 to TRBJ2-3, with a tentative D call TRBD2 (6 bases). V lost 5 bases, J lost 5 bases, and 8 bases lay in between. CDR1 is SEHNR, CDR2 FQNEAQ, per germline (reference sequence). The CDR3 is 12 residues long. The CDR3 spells CASSPRGDTQYF. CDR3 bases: TGTGCCAGCAGCCCGCGGGGAGATACGCAGTATTTT.

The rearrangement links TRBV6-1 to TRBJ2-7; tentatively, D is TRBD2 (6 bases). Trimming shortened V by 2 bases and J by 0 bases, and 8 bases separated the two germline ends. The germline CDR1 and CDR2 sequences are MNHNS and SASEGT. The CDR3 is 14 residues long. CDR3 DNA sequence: TGTGCCAGCAGTGAAAGTAGCGGCTCCTACGAGCAGTACTTC. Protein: CASSESSGSYEQYF.

The CDR3 sequence: CASSQNRGGETQYF. The CDR3 nucleotides are TGTGCCAGCAGCCAGAACAGGGGTGGCGAGACCCAGTACTTC. This sequence joins TRBV7-2 and TRBJ2-5, with 7 bases matching TRBD1. The V segment lost 5 bases and the J segment 5 bases; nucleotides outside the gene matches: 8. The CDR3 has 14 amino acids. Germline values: CDR1 SGHTA, CDR2 FQGNSA.

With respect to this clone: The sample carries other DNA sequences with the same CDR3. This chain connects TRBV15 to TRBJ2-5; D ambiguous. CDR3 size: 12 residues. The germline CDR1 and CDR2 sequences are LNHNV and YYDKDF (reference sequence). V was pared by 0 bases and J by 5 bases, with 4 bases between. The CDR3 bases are TGTGCCACCAGCAGAGATGTGGAGACCCAGTACTTC. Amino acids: CATSRDVETQYF.

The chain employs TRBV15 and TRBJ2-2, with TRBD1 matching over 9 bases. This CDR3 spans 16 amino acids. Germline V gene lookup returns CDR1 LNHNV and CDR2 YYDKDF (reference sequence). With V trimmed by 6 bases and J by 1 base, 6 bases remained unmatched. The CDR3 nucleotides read TGTGCCACCAGAAAACCGGGACAGGGGAACACCGGGGAGCTGTTTTTT. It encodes CATRKPGQGNTGELFF.

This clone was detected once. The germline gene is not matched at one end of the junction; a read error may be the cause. The CDR3 loop is CASSPQTGFGETQYF. CDR3 nucleotides: TGTGCTAGCAGCCCCCAGACAGGGTTCGGGGAGACCCAGTACTTC. V is TRBV7-7 and J is TRBJ2-5; 7 bases map to TRBD1. The CDR3 totals 15 residues. The germline CDR1 and CDR2 sequences are SSHAT and FNYEAQ (reference sequence).

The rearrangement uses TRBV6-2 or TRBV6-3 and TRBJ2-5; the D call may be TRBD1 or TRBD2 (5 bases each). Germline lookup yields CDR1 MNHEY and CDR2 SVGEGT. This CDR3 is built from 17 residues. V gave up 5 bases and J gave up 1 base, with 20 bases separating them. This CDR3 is CASSHPSARELQETQYF. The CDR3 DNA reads TGTGCCAGCAGTCATCCTTCCGCCAGGGAGCTCCAAGAGACCCAGTACTTC.

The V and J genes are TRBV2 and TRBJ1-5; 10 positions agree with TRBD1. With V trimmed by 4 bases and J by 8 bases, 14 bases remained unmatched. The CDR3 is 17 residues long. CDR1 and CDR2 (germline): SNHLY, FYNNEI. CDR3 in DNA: TGTGCCAGCAGTGGGCGCCTCGGGACAGGGGACTGGAAGCCCCAGCATTTT. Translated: CASSGRLGTGDWKPQHF.

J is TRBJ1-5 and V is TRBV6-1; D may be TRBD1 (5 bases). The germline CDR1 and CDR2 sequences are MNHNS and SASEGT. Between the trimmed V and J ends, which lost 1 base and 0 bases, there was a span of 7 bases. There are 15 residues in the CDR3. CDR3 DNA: TGTGCCAGCAGTGAAGTCGGGGGTAGCAATCAGCCCCAGCATTTT. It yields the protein CASSEVGGSNQPQHF.

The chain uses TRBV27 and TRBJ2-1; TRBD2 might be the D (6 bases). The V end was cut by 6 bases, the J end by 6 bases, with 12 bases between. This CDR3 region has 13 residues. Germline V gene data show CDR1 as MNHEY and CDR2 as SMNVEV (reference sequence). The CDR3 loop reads CASSGSIINEQFF. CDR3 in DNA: TGTGCCAGCAGCGGGAGCATAATCAATGAGCAGTTCTTC.

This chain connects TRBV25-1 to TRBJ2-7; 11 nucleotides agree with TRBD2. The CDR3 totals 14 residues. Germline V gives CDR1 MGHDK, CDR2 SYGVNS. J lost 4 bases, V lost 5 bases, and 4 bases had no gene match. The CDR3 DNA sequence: TGTGCCAGCAGTCCTAGCGGGGGGAATTACGAGCAGTACTTC. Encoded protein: CASSPSGGNYEQYF.

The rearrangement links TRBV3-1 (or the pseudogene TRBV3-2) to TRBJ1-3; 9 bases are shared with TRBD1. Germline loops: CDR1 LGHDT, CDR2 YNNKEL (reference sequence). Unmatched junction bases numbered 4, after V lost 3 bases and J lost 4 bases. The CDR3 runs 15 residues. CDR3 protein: CASSHRDRAGNTIYF. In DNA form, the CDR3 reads TGTGCCAGCAGCCACCGGGACAGGGCCGGAAACACCATATATTTT.

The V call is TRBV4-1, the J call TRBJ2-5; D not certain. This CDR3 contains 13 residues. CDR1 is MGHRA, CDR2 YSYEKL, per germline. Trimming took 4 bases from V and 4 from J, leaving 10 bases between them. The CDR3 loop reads CASSPIQSETQYF. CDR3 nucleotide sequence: TGCGCCAGCAGCCCCATCCAATCAGAGACCCAGTACTTC.

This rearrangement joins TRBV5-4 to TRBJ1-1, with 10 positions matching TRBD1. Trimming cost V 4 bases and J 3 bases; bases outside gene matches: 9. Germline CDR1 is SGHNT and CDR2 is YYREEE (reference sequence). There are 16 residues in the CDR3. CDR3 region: CASSQLTGGADTEAFF. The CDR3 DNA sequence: TGTGCCAGCAGCCAACTGACAGGGGGCGCGGACACTGAAGCTTTCTTT.

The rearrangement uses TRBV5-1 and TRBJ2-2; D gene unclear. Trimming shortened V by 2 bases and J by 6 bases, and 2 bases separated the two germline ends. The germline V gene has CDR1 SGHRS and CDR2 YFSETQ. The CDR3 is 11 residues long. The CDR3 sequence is CASSFPGELFF. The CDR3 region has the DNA TGCGCCAGCAGCTTTCCCGGGGAGCTGTTTTTT. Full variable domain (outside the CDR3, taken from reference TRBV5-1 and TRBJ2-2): KAGVTQTPRYLIKTRGQQVTLSCSPISGHRSVSWYQQTPGQGLQFLFEYFSETQRNKGNFPGRFSGRQFSNSRSEMNVSTLELGDSALYLCASSFPGELFFGEGSRLTVL.

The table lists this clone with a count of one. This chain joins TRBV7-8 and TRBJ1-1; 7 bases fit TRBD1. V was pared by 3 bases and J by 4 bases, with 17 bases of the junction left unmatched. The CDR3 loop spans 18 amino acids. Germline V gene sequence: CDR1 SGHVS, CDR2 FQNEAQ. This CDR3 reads CASSLAWGVRQGPTEAFF. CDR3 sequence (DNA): TGTGCCAGCAGCTTGGCCTGGGGAGTACGACAGGGACCCACTGAAGCTTTCTTT.

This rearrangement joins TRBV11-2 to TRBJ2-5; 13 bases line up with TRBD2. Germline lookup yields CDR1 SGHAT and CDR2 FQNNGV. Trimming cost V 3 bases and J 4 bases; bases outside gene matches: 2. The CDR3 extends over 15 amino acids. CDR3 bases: TGTGCCAGCAGCTTCGGACTAGCGGGGGCAGAGACCCAGTACTTC. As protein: CASSFGLAGAETQYF.

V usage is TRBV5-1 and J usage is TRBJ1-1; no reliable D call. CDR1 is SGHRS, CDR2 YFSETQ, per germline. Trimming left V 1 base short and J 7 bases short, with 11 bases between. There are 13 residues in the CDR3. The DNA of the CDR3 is TGCGCCAGCAGCTTGACCAGGAAGAATGAAGCTTTCTTT. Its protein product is CASSLTRKNEAFF. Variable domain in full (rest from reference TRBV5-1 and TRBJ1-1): KAGVTQTPRYLIKTRGQQVTLSCSPISGHRSVSWYQQTPGQGLQFLFEYFSETQRNKGNFPGRFSGRQFSNSRSEMNVSTLELGDSALYLCASSLTRKNEAFFGQGTRLTVV.

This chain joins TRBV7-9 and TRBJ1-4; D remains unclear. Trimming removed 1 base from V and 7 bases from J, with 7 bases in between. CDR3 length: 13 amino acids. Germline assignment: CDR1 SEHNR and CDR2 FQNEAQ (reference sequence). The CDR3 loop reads CASSLEATEKLFF. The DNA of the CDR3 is TGTGCCAGCAGCTTAGAAGCGACTGAAAAACTGTTTTTT.